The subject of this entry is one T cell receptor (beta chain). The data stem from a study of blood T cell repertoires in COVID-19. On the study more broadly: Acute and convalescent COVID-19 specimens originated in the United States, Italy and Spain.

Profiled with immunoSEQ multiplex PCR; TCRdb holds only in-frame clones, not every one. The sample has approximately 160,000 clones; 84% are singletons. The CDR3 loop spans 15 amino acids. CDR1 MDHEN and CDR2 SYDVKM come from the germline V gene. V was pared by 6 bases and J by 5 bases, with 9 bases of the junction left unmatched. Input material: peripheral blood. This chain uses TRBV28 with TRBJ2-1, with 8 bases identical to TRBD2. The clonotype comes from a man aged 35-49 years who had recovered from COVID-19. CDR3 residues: CASSYSGMRDNEQFF. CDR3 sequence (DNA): TGTGCCAGCAGCTATAGCGGGATGAGGGACAATGAGCAGTTCTTC.